This T cell receptor (beta chain) was profiled in a study of blood T cell repertoires in COVID-19. Those who participated ranged in age from about 18 to 89 years and resided in 20 to 25 US areas. Cohorts were determined from participant-reported clinical history. Repertoires were generated with immunoSEQ multiplex PCR, while TCRdb's copy carries only in-frame clones and drops some. This sample has some 390,000 clones; roughly nine tenths occur once, and the top ten carry 1.1%. The V gene end was trimmed by 4 bases and the J gene end by 6 bases; junction bases not matched to a gene: 19. Germline CDR1 is SGHDN and CDR2 is FVKESK. The CDR3 contains 19 residues.

The TCR originated in a man aged 25-45 years who had recovered from COVID-19. V gene TRBV14 combines with J gene TRBJ2-7; 12 bases align to TRBD1. Specimen: PBMCs or T cells enriched from blood (not recorded which). The CDR3 loop is CASSPTPKIGDRGLREQYF. CDR3 coding DNA: TGTGCCAGCAGCCCGACTCCGAAAATCGGGGACAGGGGGCTTCGCGAGCAGTACTTC.